A single sample is the source of the 16 T cell receptor beta chains below, sequenced in a study of CD8 T cells in cerebrospinal fluid in Alzheimer's disease. Following a re-call of the 10x single-cell sequencing reads, TCRdb has one entry per CDR3 protein and lacks DNA. The sample has about 1,400 distinct CDR3 sequences. The specimen was cerebrospinal fluid. The receptor source for this set is a human donor with mild cognitive impairment.

V gene TRBV19 combines with J gene TRBJ2-7; no DNA is available, so the TRBD2 call from TCRdb remains unchecked. The CDR3 runs to 16 residues. The germline CDR1 and CDR2 sequences are LNHDA and SQIVND (reference sequence). CDR3: CASSLAGERGAYEQYF.

Judged by frequency, this clonotype is medium-sized. The V call is TRBV27, the J call TRBJ2-1; absent DNA, TCRdb's TRBD2 call cannot be checked. CDR1 and CDR2 from the germline V gene are MNHEY and SMNVEV (reference sequence). The length of the CDR3 is 14 residues. CDR3: CASSFGGSVNEQFF.

This clonotype registers medium-sized by frequency. The chain is built from TRBV10-3 and TRBJ1-2; there is no DNA to check the TCRdb D call of TRBD1. Germline V gene sequence: CDR1 ENHRY, CDR2 SYGVKD. The length of the CDR3 is 15 residues. CDR3 residues: CAISAERNRGSGYTF.

Measured by frequency, this clonotype is medium-sized. This chain uses TRBV9 with TRBJ2-4; TCRdb calls TRBD1, which cannot be checked without DNA. Per the germline V gene, CDR1 is SGDLS and CDR2 is YYNGEE. The CDR3 length is 15 residues. This chain's CDR3 is CASSVAGGTENIQYF.

Judged by frequency, this clonotype is medium-sized. J is TRBJ1-6 and V is TRBV12-3 or TRBV12-4; TCRdb returns TRBD1, unconfirmable since there is no DNA. The CDR3 has 15 amino acids. CDR3 loop: CASSFHREVNSPLHF.

The chain carries TRBV12-3 or TRBV12-4 and TRBJ2-1; TCRdb returns TRBD2, unconfirmable since there is no DNA. The CDR3 is made up of 17 amino acids. CDR3 amino acids: CASSSKLAGNSYNEQFF.

Considering frequency, this clonotype is large. The chain uses TRBV4-1 and TRBJ1-4. The CDR3 loop spans 12 amino acids. The germline V gene encodes CDR1 MGHRA and CDR2 YSYEKL. CDR3 sequence: CASSPYGEKLFF.

This clonotype counts as large by frequency. The gene calls are TRBV5-6 and TRBJ2-2; as DNA is missing, the TRBD2 call by TCRdb cannot be tested. CDR3 length: 14 residues. CDR1 SGHDT and CDR2 YYEEEE come from the germline V gene. The chain's CDR3 is CASLAGPNTGELFF. Supplemented by reference TRBV5-6 and TRBJ2-2, the full variable domain reads DAGVTQSPTHLIKTRGQQVTLRCSPKSGHDTVSWYQQALGQGPQFIFQYYEEEERQRGNFPDRFSGHQFPNYSSELNVNALLLGDSALYLCASLAGPNTGELFFGEGSRLTVL.

Frequency places this clonotype as large. The chain recombines TRBV20-1 with TRBJ2-5; TCRdb designates TRBD2, a call that cannot be tested without DNA. This CDR3 spans 16 amino acids. Looked up from germline, CDR1 is DFQATT and CDR2 is SNEGSKA (reference sequence). The CDR3 protein is CSARGTSGGLSETQYF.

Considering frequency, this clonotype is medium-sized. The chain combines TRBV7-2 with TRBJ2-7. Per the germline V gene, CDR1 is SGHTA and CDR2 is FQGNSA. This CDR3 has 15 amino acids. The CDR3 reads CASSTEVTAGHEQYF.

This clonotype is classed as medium-sized by frequency. The V gene is TRBV5-1, the J gene TRBJ2-5. The germline V gene encodes CDR1 SGHRS and CDR2 YFSETQ. The CDR3 length is 14 residues. The CDR3 sequence is CASSLDRYQETQYF. The whole variable domain, filled in from reference TRBV5-1 and TRBJ2-5, reads KAGVTQTPRYLIKTRGQQVTLSCSPISGHRSVSWYQQTPGQGLQFLFEYFSETQRNKGNFPGRFSGRQFSNSRSEMNVSTLELGDSALYLCASSLDRYQETQYFGPGTRLLVL.

The J gene is TRBJ1-2, the V gene TRBV9; TCRdb indicates TRBD1, and absent DNA this call remains unverified. Germline V gene lookup returns CDR1 SGDLS and CDR2 YYNGEE. The CDR3 is 18 residues long. The CDR3 is CASTGSRDRDQVGYGYTF.

Judged by frequency, this clonotype is medium-sized. The J gene is TRBJ2-7, the V gene TRBV5-6; the TRBD2 assignment by TCRdb is unverifiable without DNA. CDR1 SGHDT and CDR2 YYEEEE come from the germline V gene. This CDR3 has 12 residues. The CDR3 here is CASTRARTGLYF.

This clonotype is called medium-sized (0.01 to 0.1%) based on its frequency. The chain carries TRBV20-1 and TRBJ1-1; with no DNA, the TCRdb D assignment of TRBD1 cannot be verified. This CDR3 has 14 residues. Germline V gene sequence: CDR1 DFQATT, CDR2 SNEGSKA (reference sequence). CDR3 amino acids: CSARGSVGTSEAFF.

This clonotype is deemed medium-sized by its frequency. V usage is TRBV28 and J usage is TRBJ1-6; TCRdb picks TRBD1, but there is no DNA to check that call. This CDR3 has 16 amino acids. Per germline, CDR1 MDHEN and CDR2 SYDVKM. CDR3 sequence reads: CASYLRGASYNSPLHF.

This chain uses TRBV2 with TRBJ2-5. The CDR3 totals 14 residues. Germline-derived CDR1 and CDR2 are SNHLY and FYNNEI. The chain's CDR3 is CASSERWGQETQYF.